Shown below are 9 T cell receptor beta chains from a single sample sequenced in a study of blood T cell repertoires in COVID-19. Here immunoSEQ multiplex PCR was the method, and the copy in TCRdb shows in-frame clones only, minus some. The sample lists 84,000 or so clones, around nine tenths occurring once. The sequenced sample consisted of peripheral blood. The receptor source for this set is a man in his sixties with acute or convalescent COVID-19.

The J gene is TRBJ1-3, the V gene TRBV7-6; D is unclear. The CDR3 is 14 amino acids. Germline values: CDR1 SGHVS, CDR2 FNYEAQ. V dropped 3 bases and J dropped 0 bases, with 6 bases sitting between them. The DNA for the CDR3 is TGTGCCAGCAGCTTGCGGGACTCTGGAAACACCATATATTTT. It specifies CASSLRDSGNTIYF.

The chain links TRBV19 to TRBJ2-1, with a possible D match to TRBD1 (5 bases). There are 17 residues in the CDR3. The V end lost 3 bases, the J end lost 4 bases, and 19 bases lay between the germline ends. CDR1 and CDR2 (germline): LNHDA, SQIVND (reference sequence). CDR3 residues: CASSINPTAFTYNEQFF. CDR3 bases: TGTGCCAGTAGTATCAACCCGACAGCCTTCACTTACAATGAGCAGTTCTTC.

This chain joins TRBV5-1 and TRBJ1-1; 7 positions agree with TRBD1. The V gene end was trimmed by 3 bases and the J gene end by 4 bases; junction bases not matched to a gene: 12. Germline V gives CDR1 SGHRS, CDR2 YFSETQ. The CDR3 is 16 residues long. As DNA, the CDR3 is TGCGCCAGCAGCTCGGGACAGAACCCAGGAGGCACTGAAGCTTTCTTT. Translating it yields CASSSGQNPGGTEAFF.

The gene calls are TRBV18 and TRBJ1-4; D is possibly TRBD1 (5 bases). V was cut by 3 bases and J by 2 bases, with 10 bases left in between. The germline V gene encodes CDR1 KGHSH and CDR2 LQKENI. This CDR3 is 15 amino acids long. CDR3 residues: CASSPAGGTNEKLFF. DNA for the CDR3: TGTGCCAGCTCACCGGCCGGGGGGACTAATGAAAAACTGTTTTTT.

The V gene is TRBV15, the J gene TRBJ1-1, with a weak D call TRBD1 (6 bases). Germline-derived CDR1 and CDR2 are LNHNV and YYDKDF (reference sequence). V was pared by 4 bases and J by 4 bases, with 22 bases between. This CDR3 region has 17 residues. The CDR3 bases are TGTGCCACCAGCACCAGAAAACCGGTAGGGGGGGGCACTGAAGCTTTCTTT. It yields the protein CATSTRKPVGGGTEAFF.

This chain joins TRBV20-1 and TRBJ2-1; possible D gene TRBD2, 6 bases. The germline V gene encodes CDR1 DFQATT and CDR2 SNEGSKA (reference sequence). This CDR3 comprises 16 residues. The germline V and J ends were trimmed by 3 bases and 10 bases, with 25 bases remaining between them. The CDR3 nucleotides read TGCAGTGCTAGTGATCTTTTCGGGCTAGCGTTATCCGAGCAGTTCTTC. The encoded protein is CSASDLFGLALSEQFF.

This rearrangement joins TRBV4-3 to TRBJ2-1, with TRBD2 matching 8 bases. V lost 3 bases to trimming and J lost 9 bases; unmatched junction nucleotides: 4. The CDR3 runs to 13 residues. The germline V gene encodes CDR1 LGHNA and CDR2 YSLEER. The CDR3: CASSQRSGGEQFF. The DNA of the CDR3 is TGCGCCAGCAGCCAGAGGAGCGGGGGTGAGCAGTTCTTC.

J is TRBJ1-1 and V is TRBV6-6, with 7 bases that match TRBD1. The CDR3 is 16 amino acids. V was pared by 6 bases and J by 0 bases, with 10 bases of the junction left unmatched. Germline lookup yields CDR1 MNHNY and CDR2 SVGAGI (reference sequence). DNA for the CDR3: TGTGCCAGCAGGGGAACAGGGGTTAGTATGAACACTGAAGCTTTCTTT. Amino acids: CASRGTGVSMNTEAFF.

The rearrangement joins TRBV4-2 to TRBJ2-5; TRBD2 agrees at 12 bases. After removal of 2 bases from V and 3 bases from J, the junction contained 7 bases not matched to a gene. The CDR3 length is 17 residues. CDR1 is LGHNA and CDR2 is YNFKEQ in the germline V gene. Here the CDR3 reads CASSQYLAGGSEETQYF. In nucleotides, the CDR3 is TGTGCCAGCAGCCAATATCTAGCGGGGGGGTCGGAAGAGACCCAGTACTTC.